This T cell receptor (beta chain) was recovered during a study of T cell repertoires in cytomegalovirus infection. Across the whole study: Indications came from public TCR beta signatures; they pointed to CMV infection and to a matching HLA type. The study's findings and limits: The study identified carriers of CMV plus the relevant HLA from cumulative public TCR beta family frequency. HLA-C-restricted CMV-specific TCR beta clonotypes prevailed in the ex vivo response.

TCRdb re-analysed the reads in MiXCR, keeping a single row per CDR3 protein. The sample lists 150,000 to 200,000 distinct CDR3 sequences; 13% to 15% were seen once. The CDR3 length is 14 residues. The V gene end was trimmed by 7 bases and the J gene end by 5 bases; junction bases not matched to a gene: 6. Germline assignment: CDR1 SQVTM and CDR2 ANQGSEA. At least ten counts were recorded for this clonotype. Its antigen is unidentified. The chain couples TRBV29-1 to TRBJ2-2; 11 positions agree with TRBD2. The TCR originated in a human donor in good health (CMV status not recorded). Some clones in this sample may be carry-over from other donors' samples. Source material: PBMCs. The CDR3 is CSARSGGDTGELFF. CDR3 DNA sequence: TGCAGCGCCCGTAGCGGGGGGGATACCGGGGAGCTGTTTTTT.